This T cell receptor (beta chain) came from a study of T cells in Graves' hyperthyroidism and ophthalmopathy. Study context: Initial diagnosis, before any treatment, was when peripheral blood was collected.

This clonotype was counted ten times or more. Its target is unknown. TCR beta CDR3 sequences were amplified from RNA transcripts. The HTBI primer set drove a first-round RT-PCR of the TCR CDR3. TCRdb analysed the multiplex PCR reads with MiXCR anew, one entry per CDR3 protein. The sample shows 800,000 or so distinct CDR3 sequences, approximately 40% of them seen only once. Germline V gives CDR1 LNHNV, CDR2 YYDKDF (reference sequence). There are 13 residues in the CDR3. The germline V and J ends were trimmed by 1 base and 4 bases, with 8 bases remaining between them. Study outcomes and limitations: Ophthalmopathy and stable hyperthyroidism were told apart by a 13 V-J model.

Lactation, pregnancy, other autoimmune disease or uncontrolled infection led to exclusion of patients. Thyroid ultrasound, orbital computed tomography, clinical symptoms, and serum thyroxine and TRAb underpinned diagnoses. The material sequenced was blood. This chain uses TRBV15 with TRBJ2-7; D is unclear. The source is a young man with Graves' hyperthyroidism. The CDR3 nucleotides read TGTGCCACCAGCAGAGCAATGCGTTACGAGCAGTACTTC. This codes for CATSRAMRYEQYF.